This entry describes one T cell receptor (beta chain). Its antigen is as yet unknown. Trimming removed 8 bases at V and 1 base at J, with 14 bases between. Germline lookup yields CDR1 SGHAT and CDR2 FQDESV (reference sequence). The CDR3 is made up of 14 amino acids. Sequencing of the DNA from cultured CD4+ T cells was carried out with the Oncomine TCR Beta short-read assay. TCRdb ran MiXCR on the PCR reads and lists one entry per CDR3 protein. The table shows approximately 8,800 distinct CDR3 sequences, with about 61% occurring only once. This specimen belongs to a study of vaccination and CD4 T cells after COVID-19. Study details: It was a median about 92 days after diagnosis, with a range of 35 to 161, that post-COVID samples were drawn.

Noted treatment: roughly 11-day PBMC culture with coronavirus spike peptide pools or control peptides (ViraFEST assay). Peptide pools at 7.5 to 10 ug/ml, together with roughly 10 IU/ml IL-2, were added to cultures of some 2.2 million PBMCs per well. Study outcomes and limitations: The study found median SARS-CoV-2-reactive clonotypes rising from roughly 19 to 38, not significantly.

The chain combines TRBV11-1 with TRBJ1-2; D is unresolved. Sequenced material: CD4+ T cells from blood, cultured in vitro. The TCR originated in a human donor who had recovered from COVID-19. Here the CDR3 reads CASLAEVHNYGYTF. CDR3 in DNA: TGTGCCAGCTTAGCTGAAGTCCATAACTATGGCTACACCTTC.